The source of this TCR beta chain is a study of T cell repertoires in cytomegalovirus infection. For the study at large: HLA-C-restricted CMV epitopes, recently identified, and well-studied HLA-B-restricted ones were used by the study. Both CMV infection and a matching HLA type were indicated by public TCR beta signatures.

Overall study results and limits: The study identified carriers of CMV plus the relevant HLA from cumulative public TCR beta family frequency.

This clonotype was seen only once. The antigen remains unidentified. TCRdb fed the reads into MiXCR, producing one record per CDR3 protein. In the table there are about 220,000 distinct CDR3 sequences, roughly two fifths of which are singletons. Trimming stripped 3 bases from V and 3 bases from J, with 15 bases between. Looked up from germline, CDR1 is SGHVS and CDR2 is FNYEAQ. The CDR3 runs 15 residues. The chain combines TRBV7-6 with TRBJ2-7, with D uncertain. This sequence originates from a human donor in good health (CMV status not recorded). Some clones in this sample may be carry-over from other donors' samples. The sample here was CD8+ T cells from cultured PBMCs, taken from culture after CMV antigen stimulation. The chain's CDR3 is CASSLSAGPNYEQYF. For the CDR3, the DNA is TGTGCCAGCAGCTTGTCGGCAGGACCTAACTACGAGCAGTACTTC.